This TCR beta chain was captured by sequencing in a study of T cells after somatic rescue of genetic block. This CDR3 is built from 15 residues. Germline V lookup: CDR1 SGHDT, CDR2 YYEEEE. The V end lost 1 base, the J end lost 5 bases, and 12 bases lay between the germline ends. The method was immunoSEQ multiplex PCR; TCRdb's version includes in-frame clones alone and lacks a portion of them. The sample lists 7,500 or so clones; over 70% were seen once. This sequence was found in a boy aged 5-17 years. The V and J genes are TRBV5-6 and TRBJ2-2, with D possibly TRBD2 on 5 matching bases. Source material: peripheral blood mononuclear cells (PBMCs). CDR3 sequence reads: CASSLFGDTTGELFF. The CDR3 DNA reads TGTGCCAGCAGCTTGTTCGGGGATACTACCGGGGAGCTGTTTTTT. Looking up the rest from reference TRBV5-6 and TRBJ2-2 gives the full variable domain: DAGVTQSPTHLIKTRGQQVTLRCSPKSGHDTVSWYQQALGQGPQFIFQYYEEEERQRGNFPDRFSGHQFPNYSSELNVNALLLGDSALYLCASSLFGDTTGELFFGEGSRLTVL.